The clone carrying this TCR beta chain was picked up a small number of times. Its antigen is still unknown. The V gene lost 5 bases and the J gene lost 5 bases, with 21 bases spanning the gap. Germline V lookup: CDR1 SEHNR, CDR2 FQNEAQ (reference sequence). The CDR3 loop spans 16 amino acids. The sample belongs to a study of T cell clonotyping in hematopoietic cell transplantation. Study as a whole: Pretransplant recipient samples were taken after cytoreduction. Points from the study as a whole: Graft donor and pretransplant recipient Inverse Simpson Index values predicted broader posttransplant TCR diversity. Cells were unsorted, so CD4 and CD8 contributions were not separated. After transplant, recipient diversity fell while pathologically expanded clonotypes grew through day 180.

Using immunoSEQ multiplex PCR, the repertoire was profiled, and TCRdb retains in-frame clones only, with some absent. The profile covers tens of thousands of clones, with about 79% appearing a single time and about 24% taken by the ten largest. Specified time point: recipient sample about 28 days before transplant, after cytoreduction. The source was peripheral blood mononuclear cells, collected before stem cell transplant. This sequence joins TRBV7-9 and TRBJ2-5; weak D call: TRBD2 (6 bases). The receptor comes from a woman aged 55 to 70 with acute myeloid leukemia. Some clones in this sample may be carry-over from other donors' samples. The CDR3 nucleotides are TGTGCCAGCAGCCCGCAGCGGGTCATGGGAGAGGAGACCCAGTACTTC. This encodes CASSPQRVMGEETQYF.